A selection of T cell receptor beta chains follows, all from one sample in a study of blood T cell repertoires in COVID-19. The method was immunoSEQ multiplex PCR; TCRdb's version includes in-frame clones alone and lacks a portion of them. In the table there are 350,000 or so clones, around nine tenths of which are singletons. The sample comprised PBMCs or T cells enriched from blood (not recorded which). The source of these receptors is a woman aged 25 to 39 who had been exposed to COVID-19. Each CDR3 is given with its conserved first and last residue. D genes are given only for firm matches. Clone size appears in some rows only: once, few, many, or a class for an expanded clone.

cdr3_nt	cdr3_aa	clone_size	v_call	j_call	d_call
TGTGCCAGCAGTGTACAAGTCCGTGGTAGGAGGGTAGAAGAGACCCAGTACTTC	CASSVQVRGRRVEETQYF	NA	TRBV6-1	TRBJ2-5	NA
TGTGCCAGTACCCGTGACAGTTATAATTCACCCCTCCACTTT	CASTRDSYNSPLHF	NA	TRBV19	TRBJ1-6	NA
TGTGCCAGCAGCCCGCCCCCCTATAACTATGGCTACACCTTC	CASSPPPYNYGYTF	NA	TRBV7-2	TRBJ1-2	NA
TGTGCCAGCAGCTTGGTATCCAGGGAGAACACTGAAGCTTTCTTT	CASSLVSRENTEAFF	NA	TRBV5-5	TRBJ1-1	NA
TGCAGCGTTACCTCAAAGGGGTCTAACTATGGCTACACCTTC	CSVTSKGSNYGYTF	NA	TRBV29-1	TRBJ1-2	NA
TGTGCCAGCAGCGGACAGGGGGCCTATGGCTACACCTTC	CASSGQGAYGYTF	NA	TRBV9	TRBJ1-2	TRBD1
TGCGCCAGCCGACCGAGAGAGGGAGATTGGGTCGAGCAGTACTTC	CASRPREGDWVEQYF	NA	TRBV5-1	TRBJ2-7	NA
TGTGCCTGGAGGTCGACAGGGGGATACAATGAGCAGTTCTTC	CAWRSTGGYNEQFF	NA	TRBV30	TRBJ2-1	TRBD1
TGTGCCAGCAGCTTAGGGGCGGGAAGTAATCAGCCCCAGCATTTT	CASSLGAGSNQPQHF	NA	TRBV11-3	TRBJ1-5	NA
TGTGCCAGCAGCCAGGTCCGCAGCTCTGGAAACACCATATATTTT	CASSQVRSSGNTIYF	NA	TRBV5-5	TRBJ1-3	NA
TGTGCCAGCAGCTTGGGGCCTAGCGGGAGTATGGATACGCAGTATTTT	CASSLGPSGSMDTQYF	NA	TRBV5-6	TRBJ2-3	TRBD2
TGTGCCACCAGCCTGACACAAAACTATGGCTACACCTTC	CATSLTQNYGYTF	NA	TRBV15	TRBJ1-2	NA
TGTGCCACCGAGATAACTAGCGGACGGAATGAGCAGTTCTTC	CATEITSGRNEQFF	NA	TRBV19	TRBJ2-1	TRBD2
TGTGCCAGCAGTTTTTGGGGAGAGGCGGAGACCCAGTACTTC	CASSFWGEAETQYF	once	TRBV27	TRBJ2-5	NA
TGCGCCAGCAGCTTGTCGGGAGGGCCTGGTGGAGAGACCCAGTACTTC	CASSLSGGPGGETQYF	NA	TRBV5-1	TRBJ2-5	TRBD2
TGTGCCAGCAGGGGTAAGCGGTTGGAGACCTACGAGCAGTACTTC	CASRGKRLETYEQYF	NA	TRBV28	TRBJ2-7	NA
TGTGCCAGCACGACAGGGGGAGTGGACAATGAGCAGTTCTTC	CASTTGGVDNEQFF	once	TRBV28	TRBJ2-1	TRBD1
TGTGCCAGTAGTATTCCCGGGACTCCGTACAATGAGCAGTTCTTC	CASSIPGTPYNEQFF	NA	TRBV19	TRBJ2-1	NA
TGTGCCAGCAGACGGGAGTTGACTGAAGCTTTCTTT	CASRRELTEAFF	once	TRBV5-6	TRBJ1-1	NA
TGTGCCACCAGTGATGGGTCGGGAGGGTCTCCCGGGGAGCTGTTTTTT	CATSDGSGGSPGELFF	NA	TRBV24-1	TRBJ2-2	TRBD2
TGTGCCAGCTCACCACCGGGGCTGGGTGCGCATGAGCAGTTCTTC	CASSPPGLGAHEQFF	NA	TRBV18	TRBJ2-1	NA
TGTGCCAGCAGTCTACTCCCTAAGTCCCACTACAATGAGCAGTTCTTC	CASSLLPKSHYNEQFF	NA	TRBV27	TRBJ2-1	NA
TGTGCCAGCGGAGAATCGTACAATGAGCAGTTCTTC	CASGESYNEQFF	NA	TRBV12-3/TRBV12-4	TRBJ2-1	NA
TGTGCCAGCTCACTTGGGACAGGGGGCGACGAGCAGTACTTC	CASSLGTGGDEQYF	NA	TRBV18	TRBJ2-7	TRBD1
TGTGCCAGTAGTATTAGGGCGGGCACTGAAGCTTTCTTT	CASSIRAGTEAFF	few	TRBV19	TRBJ1-1	NA
TGTGCCAGCAGTTTACGGACAGGGCTTAAAGAGACCCAGTACTTC	CASSLRTGLKETQYF	once	TRBV27	TRBJ2-5	TRBD1
TGTGCTAGTAGGGCGGGAGGGTACGAAGGAAATGAGCAGTTCTTC	CASRAGGYEGNEQFF	NA	TRBV12-5	TRBJ2-1	TRBD2
TGTGCCAGCAGGACCCCTAGCGGGAGCTCCTACGAGCAGTACTTC	CASRTPSGSSYEQYF	NA	TRBV7-9	TRBJ2-7	TRBD2
TGTGCCAGTAGCGACAGGGACGAGCAGTACTTC	CASSDRDEQYF	NA	TRBV19	TRBJ2-7	TRBD1
TGTGCCAGCAGTTCCAGGGTATTGGACGAGCAGTACTTC	CASSSRVLDEQYF	NA	TRBV28	TRBJ2-7	NA
TGCAGCCTCCGTACTGGGGCGGCAACACACGTATACAATGAGCAGTTCTTC	CSLRTGAATHVYNEQFF	NA	TRBV29-1	TRBJ2-1	NA
TGTGCCAGCAGTTTTATCCCCAGGGGGTACGAGCAGTACTTC	CASSFIPRGYEQYF	once	TRBV28	TRBJ2-7	TRBD1
TGTGCCAGCTCACCAAACAGGGAGACCTATGGCTACACCTTC	CASSPNRETYGYTF	NA	TRBV18	TRBJ1-2	NA
TGCGCCAGCAGCCAAGATCCGGGACAAGGCCTATATGGCTACACCTTC	CASSQDPGQGLYGYTF	NA	TRBV4-1	TRBJ1-2	NA
TGTGCCCTGGGCAGCGGGTTAACCTACGAGCAGTACTTC	CALGSGLTYEQYF	NA	TRBV28	TRBJ2-7	NA
TGTGCCTGGCAGGCTAGCGGGAATCAAGAGACCCAGTACTTC	CAWQASGNQETQYF	once	TRBV7-9	TRBJ2-5	TRBD2
TGCGCCAGCAGTGGCGGATTAGACTACAATGAGCAGTTCTTC	CASSGGLDYNEQFF	few	TRBV10-2	TRBJ2-1	NA
TGTGCCAGCAGCTTGGGACAGGGAGTGGATGGCTACACCTTC	CASSLGQGVDGYTF	NA	TRBV11-3	TRBJ1-2	TRBD1
TGTGCTAGTGGTTTCCCCCCTGCGGGGGAGACCCCAGATACGCAGTATTTT	CASGFPPAGETPDTQYF	NA	TRBV12-5	TRBJ2-3	TRBD2
TGTGCCAGCAGTCCACAGACAGGGGGCTGGAAGGCAACTAATGAAAAACTGTTTTTT	CASSPQTGGWKATNEKLFF	NA	TRBV28	TRBJ1-4	TRBD1
TGTGCCAGTAAGGGTCCGGGGTCCTTCTATTCACCCCTCCACTTT	CASKGPGSFYSPLHF	NA	TRBV19	TRBJ1-6	NA
TGTGCCAGTACTGCGGGACAGGGCTCCTACGAGCAGTACTTC	CASTAGQGSYEQYF	NA	TRBV19	TRBJ2-7	TRBD1
TGTGCCAGCAGCGCCGAAGGGGGGGGCACTGGAAACACCATATATTTT	CASSAEGGGTGNTIYF	NA	TRBV9	TRBJ1-3	NA
TGTGCCACCAGTGAGCCGATGACAGGGATGGCAGATACGCAGTATTTT	CATSEPMTGMADTQYF	NA	TRBV24-1	TRBJ2-3	TRBD1
TGTGCCAGACAGGTCCCTGGAAACACCATATATTTT	CARQVPGNTIYF	once	TRBV14	TRBJ1-3	NA
TGTGCCTGGAGGAGTTACAATGAGCAGTTCTTC	CAWRSYNEQFF	few	TRBV30	TRBJ2-1	NA
TGCGCCAGCAGTTCGGCAGGGGTCTCTGGAAACACCATATATTTT	CASSSAGVSGNTIYF	few	TRBV5-1	TRBJ1-3	NA
TGTGCCAGCAGCCGAGGGACATCGACCCCCTATGGCTACACCTTC	CASSRGTSTPYGYTF	once	TRBV2	TRBJ1-2	NA
TGCGCCAGCAAGGTCGGGAGCTCGAGAGATACGCAGTATTTT	CASKVGSSRDTQYF	NA	TRBV5-1	TRBJ2-3	NA
TGTGCCAGCAGCTTATCAGGGTCTGGTTCACCCCTCCACTTT	CASSLSGSGSPLHF	NA	TRBV7-3	TRBJ1-6	NA
TGTGCCACCAGCACCCCCAACGGGGCTGAAGCTTTCTTT	CATSTPNGAEAFF	NA	TRBV15	TRBJ1-1	NA
TGTGCCACCACGGGAACCGGGGAGCTGTTTTTT	CATTGTGELFF	NA	TRBV24-1	TRBJ2-2	NA
TGTGCCACCTCATCCGGGACAGGAGACCCCTACGAGCAGTACTTC	CATSSGTGDPYEQYF	NA	TRBV28	TRBJ2-7	TRBD1